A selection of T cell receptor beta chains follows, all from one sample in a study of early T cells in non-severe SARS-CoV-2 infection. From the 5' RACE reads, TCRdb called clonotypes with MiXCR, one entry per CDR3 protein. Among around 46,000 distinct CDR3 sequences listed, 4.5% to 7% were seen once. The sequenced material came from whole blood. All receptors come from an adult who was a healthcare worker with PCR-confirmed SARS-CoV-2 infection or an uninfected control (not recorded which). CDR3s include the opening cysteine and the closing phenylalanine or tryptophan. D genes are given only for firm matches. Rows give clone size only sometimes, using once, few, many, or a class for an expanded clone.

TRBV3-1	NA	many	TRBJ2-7	CASSRPPGEQYF	TGTGCCAGCAGCCGGCCACCCGGCGAGCAGTACTTC
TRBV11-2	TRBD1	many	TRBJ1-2	CASSQTWDRAGYTF	TGTGCCAGCAGCCAAACTTGGGACAGGGCAGGCTACACCTTC
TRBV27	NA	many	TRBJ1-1	CASSFPPPAEAFF	TGTGCCAGCAGTTTCCCCCCGCCGGCTGAAGCTTTCTTT
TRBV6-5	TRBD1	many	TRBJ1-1	CASSFRTGEAEAFF	TGTGCCAGCAGTTTCCGGACAGGGGAGGCTGAAGCTTTCTTT
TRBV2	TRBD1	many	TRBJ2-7	CASTQSTGTGPYEQYF	TGTGCCAGCACCCAGTCCACCGGGACAGGGCCCTACGAGCAGTACTTC
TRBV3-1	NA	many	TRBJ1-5	CASSQKGLSNQPQHF	TGTGCCAGCAGCCAAAAGGGTCTTAGCAATCAGCCCCAGCATTTT
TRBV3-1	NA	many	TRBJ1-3	CASSQESSGNTIYF	TGTGCCAGCAGCCAAGAATCTTCTGGAAACACCATATATTTT
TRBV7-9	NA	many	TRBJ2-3	CASSSPGPTDTQYF	TGTGCCAGCAGCTCTCCGGGCCCAACAGATACGCAGTATTTT
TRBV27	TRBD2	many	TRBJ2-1	CASRGLAENYNEQFF	TGTGCCAGCAGGGGACTAGCGGAGAACTACAATGAGCAGTTCTTC
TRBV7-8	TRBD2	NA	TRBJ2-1	CASSTLAGGPNEQFF	TGTGCCAGCAGCACACTAGCGGGGGGGCCCAATGAGCAGTTCTTC
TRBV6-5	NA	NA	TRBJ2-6	CASSYSFDLSGANVLTF	TGTGCCAGCAGTTACTCGTTTGACCTCTCTGGGGCCAACGTCCTGACTTTC
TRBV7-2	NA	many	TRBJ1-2	CASSVTFYGYTF	TGTGCCAGCAGCGTCACATTCTATGGCTACACCTTC
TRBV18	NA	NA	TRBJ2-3	CASSPLAQIVLSTDTQYF	TGTGCCAGCTCACCACTTGCACAGATCGTCCTGAGCACAGATACGCAGTATTTT
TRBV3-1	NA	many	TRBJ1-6	CASSTPGSRNSPLHF	TGTGCCAGCAGTACCCCAGGGTCCCGTAATTCACCCCTCCACTTT
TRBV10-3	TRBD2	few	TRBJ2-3	CASRGGSTDTQYF	TGTGCCTCTAGGGGAGGGAGCACAGATACGCAGTATTTT
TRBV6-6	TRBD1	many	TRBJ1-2	CATLRGQASNYGYTF	TGTGCCACCCTCCGAGGACAGGCCTCTAACTATGGCTACACCTTC
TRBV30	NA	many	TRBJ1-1	CAWSGGGRRSTEAFF	TGTGCCTGGAGTGGGGGGGGTCGTCGGAGCACTGAAGCTTTCTTT
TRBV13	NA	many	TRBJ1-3	CASGIRSSGNTIYF	TGTGCCAGCGGAATCCGAAGCTCTGGAAACACCATATATTTT
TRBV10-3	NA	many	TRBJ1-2	CAISAPLGGQDDTTTF	TGTGCCATCAGTGCACCCCTGGGGGGGCAGGATGATACTACCACCTTC
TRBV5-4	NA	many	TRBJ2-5	CASRRGRETQYF	TGTGCCAGCCGGCGGGGGCGAGAGACCCAGTACTTC
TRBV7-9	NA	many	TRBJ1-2	CASSLPGYGYTF	TGTGCCAGCAGCTTACCGGGCTATGGCTACACCTTC
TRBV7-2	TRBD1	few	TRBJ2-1	CASSGGRTGAGEQFF	TGTGCCAGCAGCGGGGGGCGGACAGGGGCTGGTGAGCAGTTCTTC
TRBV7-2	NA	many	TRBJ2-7	CASSARDGPYEQYF	TGTGCCAGCAGCGCCCGGGACGGACCCTACGAGCAGTACTTC
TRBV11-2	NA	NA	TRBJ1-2	CASSLVGMNYGYTF	TGTGCCAGCAGCTTAGTCGGGATGAACTATGGCTACACCTTC
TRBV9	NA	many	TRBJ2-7	CASSVGIGAYEQYF	TGTGCCAGCAGCGTCGGGATTGGGGCCTACGAGCAGTACTTC
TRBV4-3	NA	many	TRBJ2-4	CASSQDLTSRAKNIQYF	TGCGCCAGCAGCCAAGATCTCACTAGCCGAGCCAAAAACATTCAGTACTTC
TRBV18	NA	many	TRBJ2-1	CASSAFRGLASNEQFF	TGTGCCAGCTCAGCATTCCGGGGCCTCGCTAGCAATGAGCAGTTCTTC
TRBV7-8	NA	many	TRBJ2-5	CASSLTAVQETQYF	TGTGCCAGCAGCTTAACGGCGGTTCAAGAGACCCAGTACTTC
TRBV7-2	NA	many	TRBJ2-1	CASSLDGGVRYNEQFF	TGTGCCAGCAGCTTAGACGGCGGGGTGCGATACAATGAGCAGTTCTTC
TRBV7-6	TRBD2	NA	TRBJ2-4	CASSSGGGANIQYF	TGTGCCAGCAGCTCGGGCGGGGGGGCGAACATTCAGTACTTC
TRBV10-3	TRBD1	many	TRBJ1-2	CAISSSDREGYTF	TGTGCCATCAGTTCTTCGGACAGGGAGGGCTACACCTTC
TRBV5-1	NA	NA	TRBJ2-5	CASSPSEGAQYF	TGCGCCAGCAGCCCGAGCGAAGGGGCCCAGTACTTC
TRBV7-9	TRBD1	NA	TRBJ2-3	CASSRMDRLSTDTQYF	TGTGCCAGCAGCCGAATGGACAGGCTGAGCACAGATACGCAGTATTTT
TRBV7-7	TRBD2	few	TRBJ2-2	CASSKRAAGVDTGELFF	TGTGCCAGCAGCAAAAGGGCTGCGGGAGTGGACACCGGGGAGCTGTTTTTT
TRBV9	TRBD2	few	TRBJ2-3	CASSVVALAGPTDTQYF	TGTGCCAGCAGCGTAGTAGCACTAGCGGGGCCCACAGATACGCAGTATTTT
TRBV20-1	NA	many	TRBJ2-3	CSARVGTGKADTQYF	TGCAGTGCTAGGGTTGGTACAGGGAAGGCAGATACGCAGTATTTT
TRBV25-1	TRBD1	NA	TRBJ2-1	CASKISGGNEQFF	TGTGCCAGCAAAATTTCAGGGGGCAATGAGCAGTTCTTC
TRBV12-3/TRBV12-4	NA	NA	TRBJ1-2	CASSWYGDYGYTF	TGTGCCAGCAGTTGGTATGGAGACTATGGCTACACCTTC
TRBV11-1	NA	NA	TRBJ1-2	CASSRVEVSGYTF	TGTGCCAGCAGCCGGGTCGAGGTGTCTGGCTACACCTTC
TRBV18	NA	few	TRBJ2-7	CASSTGTYEQYF	TGTGCCAGCTCCACAGGGACCTACGAGCAGTACTTC
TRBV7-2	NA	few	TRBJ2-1	CASSRGGAINNEQFF	TGTGCCAGCAGCCGGGGCGGGGCGATCAACAATGAGCAGTTCTTC